What follows are 9 T cell receptor beta chains derived from one specimen sequenced in a study of blood T cell repertoires in COVID-19. Data came from immunoSEQ multiplex PCR; TCRdb stores just in-frame clones and leaves some out. Counted here are about 300,000 clones, about nine tenths occurring once; the ten biggest clones make up about 10%. Sequencing used PBMCs or T cells enriched from blood (not recorded which). The receptors come from a woman between 18 and 29 years old who had recovered from COVID-19.

The chain has TRBV10-3 and TRBJ2-4; 9 nucleotides match TRBD1. The CDR3 is 16 residues long. With 3 bases clipped from V and 5 bases from J, the junction kept 8 bases outside the gene matches. The germline gives CDR1 ENHRY, CDR2 SYGVKD. DNA of the CDR3: TGTGCCATCAGTGACTTGGATGACAGGGGGGAAAACATTCAGTACTTC. As protein: CAISDLDDRGENIQYF.

This clone is a singleton in its sample. The rearrangement uses TRBV5-1 and TRBJ1-2; TRBD1 matches at 7 bases. V was pared by 4 bases and J by 7 bases, with 7 bases of the junction left unmatched. This CDR3 has 13 residues. Germline lookup yields CDR1 SGHRS and CDR2 YFSETQ. The CDR3 here is CASSPQGESGYTF. CDR3 bases: TGCGCCAGCAGCCCCCAGGGGGAGAGTGGCTACACCTTC. Filled out from reference TRBV5-1 and TRBJ1-2, the complete variable domain reads KAGVTQTPRYLIKTRGQQVTLSCSPISGHRSVSWYQQTPGQGLQFLFEYFSETQRNKGNFPGRFSGRQFSNSRSEMNVSTLELGDSALYLCASSPQGESGYTFGSGTRLTVV.

The chain combines TRBV19 with TRBJ2-1; TRBD2 is a possible D gene (5 bases). V lost 4 bases, J lost 0 bases, and 22 bases lay in between. The CDR3 length is 19 residues. The germline CDR1 and CDR2 sequences are LNHDA and SQIVND (reference sequence). The CDR3 reads CASSTGISGSADSYNEQFF. In DNA, the CDR3 is TGTGCCAGTAGTACAGGAATTTCGGGTAGCGCAGACTCCTACAATGAGCAGTTCTTC.

CDR3 protein: CASSLDPTGAEDTQYF. The CDR3, as DNA: TGTGCCAGCAGTTTAGACCCGACAGGGGCTGAAGATACGCAGTATTTT. The chain is built from TRBV28 and TRBJ2-3, with TRBD1 identical over 8 bases. The CDR3 runs to 16 residues. J lost 5 bases, V lost 2 bases, and 9 bases had no gene match. The V gene's germline CDR1 is MDHEN and CDR2 SYDVKM.

The genes are TRBV25-1 and TRBJ1-2; TRBD1 matches 10 bases. J lost 6 bases, V lost 8 bases, and 15 bases had no gene match. This CDR3 is 16 amino acids long. Looked up from germline, CDR1 is MGHDK and CDR2 is SYGVNS. The CDR3 here is CASGNDDRGQMDGYTF. The CDR3 DNA is TGTGCCAGCGGAAACGACGACAGGGGGCAAATGGATGGCTACACCTTC.

This chain joins TRBV7-9 and TRBJ2-1; the D gene is possibly TRBD2 (6 bases). This CDR3 has 16 amino acids. The germline gives CDR1 SEHNR, CDR2 FQNEAQ (reference sequence). Trimming stripped 5 bases from V and 0 bases from J, with 14 bases between. The CDR3, as DNA: TGTGCCAGCAGCGAGAGAACCGGGAGCTCCTACAATGAGCAGTTCTTC. Translation: CASSERTGSSYNEQFF.

This clone appeared a few times. The chain is built from TRBV5-6 and TRBJ2-3; 8 bases are a match to TRBD2. This CDR3 comprises 14 residues. The junction had 3 bases not matched to a gene; V was cut back by 5 bases and J by 1 base. Germline V gene data show CDR1 as SGHDT and CDR2 as YYEEEE. The CDR3 DNA reads TGTGCCAGCAGGCGGGGGGTAGGCACAGATACGCAGTATTTT. Translation gives CASRRGVGTDTQYF.

The table lists this clone with a few counts. The chain uses TRBV10-3 and TRBJ1-5; D is uncertain. The germline V and J ends were trimmed by 2 bases and 3 bases, with 11 bases remaining between them. Germline lookup yields CDR1 ENHRY and CDR2 SYGVKD. This CDR3 has 15 residues. In nucleotides, the CDR3 is TGTGCCATCAGTGAGCGTGGGCGGGACAATCAGCCCCAGCATTTT. Amino acid sequence: CAISERGRDNQPQHF.

This clone was found a few times. The chain carries TRBV28 and TRBJ2-3; TRBD2 agrees at 7 bases. This CDR3 region has 16 residues. V lost 3 bases, J lost 0 bases, and 6 bases stayed unmatched. CDR1 is MDHEN and CDR2 is SYDVKM in the germline V gene. The CDR3 coding sequence is TGTGCCAGCAGTTTGCTGCCAGCGGGAAGCACAGATACGCAGTATTTT. It translates to CASSLLPAGSTDTQYF.